A single sample is the source of the 17 T cell receptor beta chains below, sequenced in a study of T-cell memory formation after mild COVID-19. From the 5' RACE reads, TCRdb called clonotypes with MiXCR, one entry per CDR3 protein. Among roughly 480,000 distinct CDR3 sequences, around a quarter were seen once, and the ten largest hold around 12%. The specimen was PBMCs or a T cell subset sorted from them (not recorded which). The receptors come from an adult woman who had mild COVID-19 (a few samples of this study predate the infection). Cell type and time point are not known.

The sample holds a few counts of this clonotype. V usage is TRBV15 and J usage is TRBJ1-4; a weak D match, TRBD1 (5 bases). CDR1 LNHNV and CDR2 YYDKDF come from the germline V gene (reference sequence). The V gene lost 7 bases and the J gene lost 6 bases, with 9 bases spanning the gap. The CDR3 loop spans 12 amino acids. This CDR3 reads CATNGAHEKLFF. CDR3 nucleotides: TGTGCCACCAACGGGGCGCATGAAAAACTGTTTTTT.

The chain joins TRBV7-9 to TRBJ2-2; 8 bases fit TRBD1. This CDR3 spans 15 amino acids. Germline CDR1 is SEHNR and CDR2 is FQNEAQ (reference sequence). V gave up 5 bases and J gave up 4 bases; unmatched junction bases: 6. The CDR3 here is CASSSDRGVTGELFF. The CDR3 coding sequence is TGTGCCAGCAGCAGTGACAGGGGCGTCACCGGGGAGCTGTTTTTT.

V and J are TRBV24-1 and TRBJ2-1, with 8 bases that match TRBD2. Germline CDR1 KGHDR, CDR2 SFDVKD. Germline trimming cut 3 bases from V and 8 bases from J; bases unmatched to any gene: 11. CDR3 length: 16 amino acids. The CDR3 is CATSDQSGRRLHEQFF. CDR3 bases: TGTGCCACCAGTGATCAAAGCGGGAGAAGGTTGCATGAGCAGTTCTTC.

The chain carries TRBV6-1 and TRBJ1-2, with 8 bases lining up with TRBD1. Germline-derived CDR1 and CDR2 are MNHNS and SASEGT. CDR3 length equals 13 residues. The V and J ends lost 5 bases and 8 bases, in that order; junction bases with no gene match: 7. CDR3 loop: CASSPRTGNGYTF. For the CDR3, the DNA is TGTGCCAGCAGTCCCCGGACAGGGAACGGCTACACCTTC.

This clonotype was counted only a few times. The V call is TRBV5-1, the J call TRBJ2-4; 7 nucleotides align to TRBD1. Germline V gene data show CDR1 as SGHRS and CDR2 as YFSETQ. CDR3 size: 13 residues. The junction had 5 bases not matched to a gene; V was cut back by 5 bases and J by 6 bases. CDR3 sequence (DNA): TGCGCCAGCAGTACCGGGACAGCAAACATTCAGTACTTC. Residues: CASSTGTANIQYF.

The chain uses TRBV7-2 and TRBJ2-6, with D perhaps TRBD2 (6 bases). The CDR3 sequence is 15 residues long. Germline assignment: CDR1 SGHTA and CDR2 FQGNSA. The V and J ends lost 5 bases and 4 bases respectively, with 12 bases between them. The CDR3: CASSPGTGGANVLTF. The CDR3 coding sequence is TGTGCCAGCAGCCCGGGGACTGGGGGGGCCAACGTCCTGACTTTC.

This chain uses TRBV18 with TRBJ2-3; TRBD2 aligns across 13 bases. Trimming cost V 3 bases and J 7 bases; bases outside gene matches: 7. The CDR3 has 16 amino acids. Germline V gene sequence: CDR1 KGHSH, CDR2 LQKENI. The CDR3 DNA follows: TGTGCCAGCTCACCGTGGACTAGCGGGGGTTGGCATACGCAGTATTTT. Its protein product is CASSPWTSGGWHTQYF.

The rearrangement links TRBV7-3 to TRBJ2-4, with D maybe TRBD1 (6 bases). Germline lookup yields CDR1 SGHTA and CDR2 FQGTGA. V was pared by 5 bases and J by 7 bases, with 15 bases between. CDR3 length: 14 amino acids. In DNA form, the CDR3 reads TGTGCCAGCAGCCGGGCAGGGGACGGGAACATTCAGTACTTC. Amino acids: CASSRAGDGNIQYF.

Note on this clonotype: A read error may account for a junction end that differs from germline. This sequence joins TRBV6-1 and TRBJ2-1; tentative D call: TRBD2 (6 bases). Germline CDR1 and CDR2: MNHNS and SASEGT. There are 12 residues in the CDR3. The CDR3 DNA sequence: TGTGCCAGCAGCCTCCCCCGGCGGGAAGCGGTCTTC. Translating gives CASSLPRREAVF.

The chain is built from TRBV9 and TRBJ2-3, with 9 positions matching TRBD2. Germline trimming cut 0 bases from V and 5 bases from J; bases unmatched to any gene: 7. This CDR3 is 16 amino acids long. Germline values: CDR1 SGDLS, CDR2 YYNGEE. For the CDR3, the DNA is TGTGCCAGCAGCGTAGGCGCTAGCGGGAAAGGAGATACGCAGTATTTT. Its protein product is CASSVGASGKGDTQYF.

The chain employs TRBV7-9 and TRBJ1-2, with 9 nucleotides matching TRBD1. The CDR3 sequence is 16 residues long. The germline V gene encodes CDR1 SEHNR and CDR2 FQNEAQ (reference sequence). V shed 4 bases and J 4 bases; nucleotides not matched to a gene: 10. CDR3 sequence: CASSWRIQGAGYGYTF. The CDR3 coding sequence is TGTGCCAGCAGCTGGAGGATACAGGGGGCGGGCTATGGCTACACCTTC.

V usage is TRBV20-1 and J usage is TRBJ2-5, with D possibly matching TRBD2 (5 bases). Trimming removed 4 bases from V and 2 bases from J, with 8 bases in between. Germline assignment: CDR1 DFQATT and CDR2 SNEGSKA (reference sequence). The CDR3 is made up of 12 amino acids. DNA for the CDR3: TGCAGTGCTAAACTAGGACAAGAGACCCAGTACTTC. Translating it yields CSAKLGQETQYF.

The V and J genes are TRBV20-1 and TRBJ2-7; 11 bases align to TRBD1. Per germline, CDR1 DFQATT and CDR2 SNEGSKA (reference sequence). V trimming: 5 bases; J trimming: 6 bases; junction bases outside the gene matches: 6. This CDR3 comprises 13 residues. The CDR3 DNA is TGCAGTGCTGATAGGACAGGGGGCGCCGAGCAGTACTTC. This translates into CSADRTGGAEQYF.

The sample holds a few counts of this clonotype. The chain is built from TRBV6-2 or TRBV6-3 and TRBJ2-1; 11 positions match TRBD2. Germline V lookup: CDR1 MNHEY, CDR2 SVGEGT. J lost 5 bases, V lost 2 bases, and 5 bases had no gene match. The CDR3 totals 16 residues. CDR3 nucleotides: TGTGCCAGCAGTTACAGTCGGGGACTAGCGGACAATGAGCAGTTCTTC. Translated, it gives CASSYSRGLADNEQFF.

The V and J genes are TRBV18 and TRBJ1-1; no clear D gene. Trimming pared 2 bases from V and 4 bases from J, leaving 11 bases between. This CDR3 spans 14 amino acids. The V gene's germline CDR1 is KGHSH and CDR2 LQKENI. The CDR3 loop is CASSPAEALTEAFF. CDR3 DNA: TGTGCCAGCTCACCAGCAGAGGCGCTCACTGAAGCTTTCTTT.

CDR3 loop: CASSPVKGGTEAFF. CDR3 DNA: TGTGCCAGCAGCCCGGTCAAGGGGGGTACTGAAGCTTTCTTT. The gene calls are TRBV7-6 and TRBJ1-1; perhaps TRBD1 as D (6 bases). Germline V gives CDR1 SGHVS, CDR2 FNYEAQ. The CDR3 contains 14 residues. V was trimmed by 5 bases and J by 5 bases, leaving 15 bases between them.

This clonotype turned up a few times. J is TRBJ2-5 and V is TRBV3-1; either TRBD1 or TRBD2 may fit D (5 bases each). V gave up 4 bases and J gave up 4 bases, with 16 bases separating them. Per germline, CDR1 LGHDT and CDR2 YNNKEL (reference sequence). The CDR3 is 15 amino acids. The CDR3 bases are TGTGCCAGCAGCCTCCGTGGGACCCTGGGAGAGACCCAGTACTTC. Residues: CASSLRGTLGETQYF.